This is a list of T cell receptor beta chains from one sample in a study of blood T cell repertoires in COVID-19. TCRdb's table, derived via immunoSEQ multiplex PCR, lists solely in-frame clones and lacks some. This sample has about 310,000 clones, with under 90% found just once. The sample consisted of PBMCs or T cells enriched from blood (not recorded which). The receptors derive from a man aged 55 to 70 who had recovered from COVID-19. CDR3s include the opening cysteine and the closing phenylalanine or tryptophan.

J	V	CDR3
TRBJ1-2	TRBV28	CASSSGGSSIYGYTF
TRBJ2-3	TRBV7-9	CASSLIRSAVLTDTQYF
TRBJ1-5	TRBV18	CASTQLPPTGTGGNQPQHF
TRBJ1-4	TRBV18	CASSLQGTGRGEKLFF
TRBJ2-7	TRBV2	CASSERASGSSYEQYF
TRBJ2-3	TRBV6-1	CASSDPSLSSTDTQYF
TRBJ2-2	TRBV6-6	CASSHRFDRGGTGELFF
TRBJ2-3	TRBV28	CASRSADTQYF
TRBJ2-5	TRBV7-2	CASSRGQGFETQYF
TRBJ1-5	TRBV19	CASSIVTADSQPQHF
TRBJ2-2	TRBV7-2	CASSLARATGELFF
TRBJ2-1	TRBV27	CASSQGLAGIRGDNEQFF
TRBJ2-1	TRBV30	CAWSVPSLSYNEQFF
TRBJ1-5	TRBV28	CASSLYSSGTGHNQPQHF
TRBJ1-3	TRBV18	CASSPQGHSGNTIYF
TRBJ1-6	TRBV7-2	CASSPYKGQRLDSPLHF
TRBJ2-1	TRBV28	CASTLGQGSYNEQFF
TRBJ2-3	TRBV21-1	CASSLRTSELTDTQYF
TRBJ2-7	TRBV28	CASTGTSGISPSYEQYF
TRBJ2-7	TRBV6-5	CASSYFQGTEQYF
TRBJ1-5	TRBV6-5	CASRAHGGGNQPQHF
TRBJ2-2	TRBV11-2	CASSLVTSPTGELFF
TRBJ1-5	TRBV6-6	CASSSPTGDSNQPQHF
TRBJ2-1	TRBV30	CAWSSPRPSSYNEQFF
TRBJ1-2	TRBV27	CASSSVAVPYGYTF
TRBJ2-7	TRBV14	CASSQAPGQGSYEQYF
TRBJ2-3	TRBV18	CASSPGGVIGDTQYF
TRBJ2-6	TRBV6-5	CASRDSRANVLTF
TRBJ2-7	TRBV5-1	CASSLGLLSSYEQYF
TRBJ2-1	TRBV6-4	CASSPRTGNEQFF
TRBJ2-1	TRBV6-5	CASSSLNEQFF
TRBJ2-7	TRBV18	CASSPDRGAYEQYF
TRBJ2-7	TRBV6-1	CASSEYGQGRYEQYF
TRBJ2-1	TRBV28	CASSLSPGGRNEQFF
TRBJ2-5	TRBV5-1	CASSPGQGMWETQYF
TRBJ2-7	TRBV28	CASSFRGLSSYEQYF
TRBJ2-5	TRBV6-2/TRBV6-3	CASSYVGQKSETQYF
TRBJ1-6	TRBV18	CASSPQDRGSENSPLHF
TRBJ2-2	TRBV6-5	CASSYKSSETGELFF
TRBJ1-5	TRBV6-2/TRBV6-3	CASSTYSEGNQPQHF
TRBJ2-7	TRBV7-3	CASSSPGIAGGASGEQYF
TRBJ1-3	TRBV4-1	CASSQGYGLGDTIYF
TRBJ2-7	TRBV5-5	CASSATSGSHYEQYF
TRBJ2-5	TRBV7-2	CASSLGDRAQETQYF
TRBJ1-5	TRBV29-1	CSVGGYGGSNQPQHF